The clone carrying this T cell receptor (beta chain) was seen a few times. The sample belongs to a study of blood T cell repertoires in COVID-19. Study details: Whether acute or convalescent, the COVID-19 samples came from the United States, Italy and Spain.

Some clones are missing from TCRdb's copy, which holds only in-frame ones; the method was immunoSEQ multiplex PCR. The data hold about 83,000 clones, with 86% observed a single time. V lost 0 bases and J lost 7; bases outside the gene matches: 10. There are 15 residues in the CDR3. Germline CDR1 is GTSNPN and CDR2 is SVGIG (reference sequence). The sample taken for sequencing was peripheral blood. The chain couples TRBV30 to TRBJ1-2; 8 bases are shared with TRBD1. The TCR sequence derives from a woman aged 80 or over in a cohort sampled during active or convalescent COVID-19. The CDR3 reads CAWSVGAQGAFGYTF. The DNA for the CDR3 is TGTGCCTGGAGTGTTGGCGCCCAGGGGGCCTTTGGCTACACCTTC.